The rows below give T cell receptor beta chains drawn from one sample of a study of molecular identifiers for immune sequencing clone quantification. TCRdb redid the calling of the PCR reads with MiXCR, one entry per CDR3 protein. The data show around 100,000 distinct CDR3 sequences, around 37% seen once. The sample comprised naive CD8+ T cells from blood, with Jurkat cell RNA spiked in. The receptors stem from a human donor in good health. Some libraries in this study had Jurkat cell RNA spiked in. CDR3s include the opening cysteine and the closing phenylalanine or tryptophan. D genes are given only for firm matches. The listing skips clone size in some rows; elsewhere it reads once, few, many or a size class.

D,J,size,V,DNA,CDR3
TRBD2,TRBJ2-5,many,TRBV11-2,TGTGCCAGCAGCCCGTGGACTAGCGGGAGAGAGACCCAGTACTTC,CASSPWTSGRETQYF
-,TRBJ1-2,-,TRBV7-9,TGTGCCAGCGGAAGTCCCGGGACTGATGGCTACACCTTC,CASGSPGTDGYTF
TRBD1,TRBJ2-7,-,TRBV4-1,TGCGCCAGCAGCCAACGTTGGGGACAGGGGGCCAACGAGCAGTACTTC,CASSQRWGQGANEQYF
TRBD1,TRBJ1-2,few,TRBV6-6,TGTGCCAGCAGTTACTCGACAGGGGGCGCTTGGGGCTACACCTTC,CASSYSTGGAWGYTF
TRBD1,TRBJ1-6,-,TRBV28,TGTGCCGGCAGTCGTGACAGGGGTGGGATGGTGTCACCCCCCCACTTT,CAGSRDRGGMVSPPHF
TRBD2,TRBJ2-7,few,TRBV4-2,TGTGCCAGCAGCCAAGCCCTAGCGGGAGGCAGGGAGCAGTACTTC,CASSQALAGGREQYF
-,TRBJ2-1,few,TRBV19,TGTGCCACCCAAGGGGACCGAGACTCCTACAATGAGCAGTTCTTC,CATQGDRDSYNEQFF
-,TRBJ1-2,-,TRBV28,TGTGCCAGCAGTTTTCGGACTTCAGATGGCTACACCTTC,CASSFRTSDGYTF
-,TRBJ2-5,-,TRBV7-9,TGTGCCAGCTCCTCCCGGGGGACTCGGCAAGAGACCCAGTGCTTC,CASSSRGTRQETQCF
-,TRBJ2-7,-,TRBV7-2,TGTGCCAGCAGCTTAATTTCGGGCTCCTACGAGCAGTACTTC,CASSLISGSYEQYF
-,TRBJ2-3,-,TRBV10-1,TGCGCCAGCAGTGAGTCATGGGGGGATAGCACAGATACGCAGTATTTT,CASSESWGDSTDTQYF
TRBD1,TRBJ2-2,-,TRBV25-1,TGTGCCAGCAGAGAATATTTGACAGGGAACACCGGGGAGCTGGTTTTT,CASREYLTGNTGELVF
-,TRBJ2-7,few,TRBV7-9,TGTGCCAGCAGTCCACTCAATGCCTACGAGCAGTACTTC,CASSPLNAYEQYF
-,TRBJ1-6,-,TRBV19,TGTGCCAGTAGTATGGGGGCGTCTTATTCACCCCTCCGCTTT,CASSMGASYSPLRF
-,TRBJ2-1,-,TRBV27,TGTGCCAGCAGTTTCATCGGCTCTTACAATGAGCAGTTCTTC,CASSFIGSYNEQFF
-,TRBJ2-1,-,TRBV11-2,TGTGCCAGCTCGGGGGACAATGAGCAGATCTTC,CASSGDNEQIF
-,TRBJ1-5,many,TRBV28,TGTGCCAGCAGTTTCCCCCTAGACCTGAGCCAGCCCCAGCATTTT,CASSFPLDLSQPQHF
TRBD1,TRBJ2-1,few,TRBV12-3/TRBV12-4,TGTGCCAAAGCACAGGGACAGGGTATTATCTTC,CAKAQGQGIIF
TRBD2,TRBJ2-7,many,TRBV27,TGTGCCAGCAGTCAGGGACTAACCTACGAGCAGTACTTC,CASSQGLTYEQYF
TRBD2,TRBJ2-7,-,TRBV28,TGTGCCAGCAGTTTAGAACTAGCGTCCTACGAGCAGTACTTC,CASSLELASYEQYF
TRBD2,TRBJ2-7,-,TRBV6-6,TGTGCCAGCAGTCCCCTTGGACTAGCGGGGGTCCACGAGCAGTACTTC,CASSPLGLAGVHEQYF
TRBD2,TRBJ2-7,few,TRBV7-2,TGTGCCAGCAGCTTGCGGGAGCCCGAGCAGTACTTC,CASSLREPEQYF
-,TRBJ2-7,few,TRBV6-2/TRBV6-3,TGTGCCAGCACTATCAACGAGTCCTACGAGCAGTACTTC,CASTINESYEQYF
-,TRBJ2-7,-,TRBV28,TGTGCCAGCAGTTCTGGGCAGGTCGAGCAGTACTTC,CASSSGQVEQYF
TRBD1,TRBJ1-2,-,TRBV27,TGTGCCAGCAGTCCATATGGGCCAGAGACAGGGTCTGGCTACACCTTC,CASSPYGPETGSGYTF
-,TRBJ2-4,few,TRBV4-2,TGTGCCAGCAGCCAAGAGGGGCAAGGCAAAAACATTCAGTACTTC,CASSQEGQGKNIQYF
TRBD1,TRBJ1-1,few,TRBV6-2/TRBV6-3,TGTGCCAGCACAGAGACAGGGCCATCATACACTGAAGCTTTCTTT,CASTETGPSYTEAFF
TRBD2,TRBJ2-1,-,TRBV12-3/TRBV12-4,TGTGCCAGCTACCTAGCGGGAGTTGGTGAGCAGTTCTTC,CASYLAGVGEQFF
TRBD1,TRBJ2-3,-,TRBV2,TGTGCCAGCAGTGGTTCCCAAGACAGGGGTTTTGCAGATACGCAGTATTTT,CASSGSQDRGFADTQYF
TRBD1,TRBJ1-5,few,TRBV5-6,TGTGCCAGCAGCTTCGGGACAGGGGGCAATCAGCCCCAGCATTTT,CASSFGTGGNQPQHF
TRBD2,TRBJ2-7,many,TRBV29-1,TGCAGCGTTGAAACAGCGGGGGTCTCCTACGAGCAGTACTTC,CSVETAGVSYEQYF
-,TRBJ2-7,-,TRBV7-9,TGTGCCAGCAGCTCCAGGGACTTTTCCTACGAGCAGTACTTC,CASSSRDFSYEQYF
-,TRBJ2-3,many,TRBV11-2,TGTGCCAGCAGCTTAGATCGACGACCCACAGATACGCAGTATTTT,CASSLDRRPTDTQYF
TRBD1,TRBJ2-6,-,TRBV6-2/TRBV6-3,TGTGCCAGCAGTTCCGGACAGGGGGCGTTTTCTGGGGCCAACGTCCTGACTTTC,CASSSGQGAFSGANVLTF
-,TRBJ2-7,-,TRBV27,TGTGCCAGCAGTTCGGAGAGGGGGTGGGACGAGCAGTACTTC,CASSSERGWDEQYF
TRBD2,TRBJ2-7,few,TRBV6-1,TGTGCCAGCAAAAGCTCTAGCGGGAGTTGGGAGCAGTACTTC,CASKSSSGSWEQYF